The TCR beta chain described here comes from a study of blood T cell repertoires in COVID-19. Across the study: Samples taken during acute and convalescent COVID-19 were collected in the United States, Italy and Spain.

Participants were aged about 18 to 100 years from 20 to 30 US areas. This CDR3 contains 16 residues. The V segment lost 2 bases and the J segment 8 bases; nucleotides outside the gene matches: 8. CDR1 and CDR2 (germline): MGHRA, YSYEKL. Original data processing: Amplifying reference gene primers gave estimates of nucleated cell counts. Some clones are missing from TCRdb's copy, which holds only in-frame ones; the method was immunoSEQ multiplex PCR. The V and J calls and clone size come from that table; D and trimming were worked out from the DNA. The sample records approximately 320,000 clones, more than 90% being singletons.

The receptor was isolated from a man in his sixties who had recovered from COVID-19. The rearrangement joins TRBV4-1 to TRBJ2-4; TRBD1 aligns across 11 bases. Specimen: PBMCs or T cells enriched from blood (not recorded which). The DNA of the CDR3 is TGCGCCAGCAGCCAACCCGGGACAGGGGGATTAGACATTCAGTACTTC. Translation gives CASSQPGTGGLDIQYF.